The 29 T cell receptor beta chains reported below all come from one sample, sequenced in a study of shared clonotypes between healthy human individuals. The data were produced by immunoSEQ multiplex PCR, yet TCRdb's version contains in-frame clones alone and is incomplete. The profile shows 2 million to 2.5 million clones, around 95% of them singletons. Sequenced input: naive CD4+ T cells sorted from blood. Regarding subset: CD45RA+ positively selected. The receptors derive from a man younger than 35 in good health.

The chain joins TRBV11-2 to TRBJ2-7, with 7 bases identical to TRBD1. Trimming removed 4 bases from V and 5 bases from J; junction bases left unmatched: 8. Germline CDR1 reads SGHAT; CDR2 reads FQNNGV. This CDR3 region has 14 residues. The CDR3 region is CASSSKYRGDEQYF. CDR3 DNA: TGTGCCAGCAGCTCCAAATACAGGGGTGACGAGCAGTACTTC.

This clone was seen just once. The chain links TRBV5-4 to TRBJ2-5; no reliable D call. The ends were cut back, 2 bases at V and 4 bases at J, with 6 bases in the middle. CDR1 and CDR2 (germline): SGHNT, YYREEE (reference sequence). The CDR3 runs 12 residues. CDR3 nucleotides: TGTGCCAGCAGCTTTAGCCTAGAGACCCAGTACTTC. It encodes CASSFSLETQYF.

V is TRBV7-2 and J is TRBJ2-7; 14 bases match TRBD2. Germline V gene sequence: CDR1 SGHTA, CDR2 FQGNSA. CDR3 length: 17 amino acids. V shed 4 bases and J 0 bases; nucleotides not matched to a gene: 5. CDR3 region: CASSSGLAGVYSYEQYF. CDR3 sequence (DNA): TGTGCCAGCAGCTCGGGACTAGCGGGGGTGTACTCCTACGAGCAGTACTTC.

As concerns this clone: Other DNA sequences in the same sample also yield this CDR3. The chain joins TRBV5-1 to TRBJ2-3; 12 bases are a match to TRBD2. This CDR3 region has 16 residues. The ends lost 3 bases at V and 0 bases at J; junction bases unmatched: 2. Germline values: CDR1 SGHRS, CDR2 YFSETQ. This CDR3 reads CASSWGTSGSTDTQYF. CDR3 bases: TGCGCCAGCAGCTGGGGGACTAGCGGGAGCACAGATACGCAGTATTTT.

This clone has only one observation. The chain employs TRBV10-3 and TRBJ2-1; 9 bases map to TRBD2. V was clipped by 6 bases and J by 6 bases; unmatched bases: 9. From germline, CDR1 is ENHRY and CDR2 SYGVKD. This CDR3 is 15 amino acids long. DNA for the CDR3: TGTGCCATCAGCCGAGCCGGGACTAGCCGCAATGAGCAGTTCTTC. Residues: CAISRAGTSRNEQFF.

V usage is TRBV30 and J usage is TRBJ1-5; D is perhaps TRBD1 (5 bases). Germline CDR1 and CDR2: GTSNPN and SVGIG (reference sequence). V shed 5 bases and J shed 3 bases, with 11 bases lying between them. The CDR3 is 13 residues long. Here the CDR3 DNA reads TGTGCCTGGGGAAGGGGTGACAATCAGCCCCAGCATTTT. It codes for CAWGRGDNQPQHF.

The V call is TRBV27, the J call TRBJ1-5; TRBD1 is a possible D gene (5 bases). CDR1 is MNHEY and CDR2 is SMNVEV in the germline V gene (reference sequence). Between the trimmed V and J ends, which lost 9 bases and 2 bases, there was a span of 17 bases. The CDR3 is made up of 15 amino acids. The CDR3 loop is CASRAQLGGNQPQHF. CDR3 nucleotides: TGTGCCAGTAGGGCACAGTTGGGGGGCAATCAGCCCCAGCATTTT.

This chain joins TRBV7-2 and TRBJ1-1; 7 bases align to TRBD1. Germline V lookup: CDR1 SGHTA, CDR2 FQGNSA. The CDR3 spans 16 residues. V gave up 7 bases and J gave up 1 base; unmatched junction bases: 12. CDR3 residues: CASIPAQGGWNTEAFF. The CDR3 DNA is TGTGCCAGCATCCCCGCCCAGGGGGGGTGGAACACTGAAGCTTTCTTT.

The chain uses TRBV5-4 and TRBJ2-1; 8 bases line up with TRBD2. Unmatched junction bases numbered 5, after V lost 4 bases and J lost 2 bases. This CDR3 contains 15 residues. Germline V lookup: CDR1 SGHNT, CDR2 YYREEE (reference sequence). CDR3 nucleotide sequence: TGTGCCAGCAGCCGAGCGGGAGTACCCTACAATGAGCAGTTCTTC. Translating gives CASSRAGVPYNEQFF. Looking up the rest from reference TRBV5-4 and TRBJ2-1 gives the full variable domain: ETGVTQSPTHLIKTRGQQVTLRCSSQSGHNTVSWYQQALGQGPQFIFQYYREEENGRGNFPPRFSGLQFPNYSSELNVNALELDDSALYLCASSRAGVPYNEQFFGPGTRLTVL.

CDR3 region: CASSVSGQPFINQPQHF. CDR3 sequence (DNA): TGTGCCAGCAGTGTCTCTGGACAGCCATTTATCAATCAGCCCCAGCATTTT. The chain couples TRBV6-1 to TRBJ1-5; D perhaps matches TRBD1 (6 bases). Per the germline V gene, CDR1 is MNHNS and CDR2 is SASEGT. CDR3 length: 17 amino acids. The V end lost 4 bases, the J end lost 3 bases, and 19 bases lay between the germline ends.

Worth noting for this clone: The sample holds other DNA sequences that translate to the same CDR3. The V call is TRBV28, the J call TRBJ1-6; TRBD1 matches 9 bases. Trimming at V came to 4 bases and at J to 10 bases, leaving 5 bases not matched to a gene. The CDR3 is made up of 14 amino acids. Germline V CDR1 and CDR2: MDHEN, SYDVKM. The chain's CDR3 is CASSSGTGRSPLHF. In DNA, the CDR3 is TGTGCCAGCAGTTCCGGGACAGGGCGCTCACCCCTCCACTTT.

J is TRBJ1-2 and V is TRBV30; TRBD1 matches 8 bases. CDR1 GTSNPN and CDR2 SVGIG come from the germline V gene (reference sequence). The junction had 3 bases not matched to a gene; V was cut back by 3 bases and J by 3 bases. The CDR3 runs to 13 residues. The CDR3 DNA is TGTGCCTGGAGGGGGGACAGGTACTATGGCTACACCTTC. This sequence encodes CAWRGDRYYGYTF. Together with reference TRBV30 and TRBJ1-2, the CDR3 gives the full variable domain: SQTIHQWPATLVQPVGSPLSLECTVEGTSNPNLYWYRQAAGRGLQLLFYSVGIGQISSEVPQNLSASRPQDRQFILSSKKLLLSDSGFYLCAWRGDRYYGYTFGSGTRLTVV.

The CDR3 bases are TGTGCCAGCAGTTCCCCGGGACAGGGGGCATCTGGAAACACCATATATTTT. Translated: CASSSPGQGASGNTIYF. V usage is TRBV7-9 and J usage is TRBJ1-3; 12 bases are a match to TRBD1. With V trimmed by 6 bases and J by 1 base, 7 bases remained unmatched. The length of the CDR3 is 17 residues. Germline V gene sequence: CDR1 SEHNR, CDR2 FQNEAQ (reference sequence).

This clone was counted a single time. The chain combines TRBV18 with TRBJ2-5; TRBD2 aligns across 7 bases. The V gene's germline CDR1 is KGHSH and CDR2 LQKENI. CDR3 length: 14 amino acids. V trimming: 6 bases; J trimming: 7 bases; junction bases outside the gene matches: 11. CDR3 sequence: CASSPSGSQGTQYF. The CDR3 DNA is TGTGCCAGCTCCCCTAGCGGCAGTCAGGGGACCCAGTACTTC.

The chain has TRBV25-1 and TRBJ1-2; TRBD1 matches 9 bases. Germline lookup yields CDR1 MGHDK and CDR2 SYGVNS. V shed 6 bases and J 6 bases; nucleotides not matched to a gene: 5. The CDR3 sequence is 13 residues long. The CDR3: CASSPDRGHGYTF. The CDR3 nucleotides are TGTGCCAGCAGCCCGGACAGGGGACATGGCTACACCTTC.

CDR3 sequence reads: CASSLGLGAGYEQYF. The CDR3 region has the DNA TGCGCCAGCAGCTTGGGTTTAGGCGCCGGGTACGAGCAGTACTTC. V usage is TRBV5-1 and J usage is TRBJ2-7, with D hard to call. V was pared by 0 bases and J by 4 bases, with 14 bases between. The germline gives CDR1 SGHRS, CDR2 YFSETQ. CDR3 size: 15 residues.

V gene TRBV18 combines with J gene TRBJ2-7, with TRBD2 identical over 8 bases. The CDR3 extends over 16 amino acids. V lost 4 bases to trimming and J lost 0 bases; unmatched junction nucleotides: 8. Germline CDR1 KGHSH, CDR2 LQKENI. This CDR3 is CASSRRSSGTSYEQYF. The CDR3 region has the DNA TGTGCCAGCTCACGCCGTAGTAGCGGGACCTCCTACGAGCAGTACTTC.

As DNA, the CDR3 is TGTGCCTGGAAAGGAGGGACCTACGAGCAGTACTTC. This gives the protein CAWKGGTYEQYF. The chain joins TRBV30 to TRBJ2-7; D may be TRBD2 (6 bases). Looked up from germline, CDR1 is GTSNPN and CDR2 is SVGIG (reference sequence). CDR3 size: 12 residues. With 4 bases removed from V and 2 bases from J, the gap between germline ends came to 9 bases.

The chain links TRBV19 to TRBJ1-6; the D gene is possibly TRBD1 (5 bases). Germline V gene data show CDR1 as LNHDA and CDR2 as SQIVND (reference sequence). V was clipped by 3 bases and J by 5 bases, with 14 bases between them. The CDR3 loop spans 16 amino acids. Here the CDR3 reads CASSIGGHTNNSPLHF. The DNA for the CDR3 is TGTGCCAGTAGTATTGGTGGACACACGAATAATTCACCCCTCCACTTT.

The V gene is TRBV6-6, the J gene TRBJ1-6; D might be TRBD1 (5 bases). The germline V and J ends were trimmed by 7 bases and 3 bases, with 10 bases remaining between them. CDR3 length equals 14 residues. Germline CDR1 is MNHNY and CDR2 is SVGAGI (reference sequence). The CDR3 DNA follows: TGTGCCAGCAACCCGGGGGGCTATAATTCACCCCTCCACTTT. This gives the protein CASNPGGYNSPLHF.

This chain connects TRBV20-1 to TRBJ2-7; perhaps TRBD2 as D (5 bases). CDR1 DFQATT and CDR2 SNEGSKA come from the germline V gene (reference sequence). This CDR3 spans 11 amino acids. Deletions cut 6 bases from V and 6 bases from J, with 12 bases between. CDR3 in amino acids: CSAAGGSEQYF. The CDR3 coding sequence is TGCAGTGCGGCGGGTGGGAGCGAGCAGTACTTC.

V gene TRBV10-1 combines with J gene TRBJ2-2; D is perhaps TRBD2 (5 bases). Germline CDR1 is WNHNN and CDR2 is SYGVQD (reference sequence). The CDR3 contains 14 residues. Deletions cut 3 bases from V and 4 bases from J, with 9 bases between. The CDR3: CASSEEGRTGELFF. For the CDR3, the DNA is TGCGCCAGCAGTGAAGAGGGCCGCACCGGGGAGCTGTTTTTT.

The chain couples TRBV4-2 to TRBJ1-2; D is ambiguous. CDR3 size: 15 residues. CDR1 is LGHNA, CDR2 YNFKEQ, per germline. Between the trimmed V and J ends, which lost 1 base and 4 bases, there was a span of 13 bases. In DNA, the CDR3 is TGTGCCAGCAGCCAAGTCCCGGGCTTGGGCTATGGCTACACCTTC. This codes for CASSQVPGLGYGYTF.

This chain connects TRBV5-1 to TRBJ2-7; the match to TRBD1 covers 8 bases. V was pared by 4 bases and J by 2 bases, with 14 bases of the junction left unmatched. The germline gives CDR1 SGHRS, CDR2 YFSETQ. The CDR3 has 17 amino acids. The CDR3: CASSVGQGGGGPYEQYF. The CDR3 nucleotides are TGCGCCAGCAGCGTAGGACAGGGCGGAGGGGGACCCTACGAGCAGTACTTC.

The rearrangement links TRBV30 to TRBJ2-3; D uncertain. Germline-derived CDR1 and CDR2 are GTSNPN and SVGIG (reference sequence). Trimming cost V 0 bases and J 6 bases, with 7 bases left between them. The length of the CDR3 is 12 residues. The CDR3 sequence is CAWSVVPDTQYF. The CDR3, as DNA: TGTGCCTGGAGTGTAGTTCCCGATACGCAGTATTTT.

The chain employs TRBV6-1 and TRBJ2-3, with 11 nucleotides matching TRBD2. Losses at the gene ends were 4 bases for V and 3 bases for J; bases not matched to a gene: 12. The CDR3 covers 18 residues. The germline CDR1 and CDR2 sequences are MNHNS and SASEGT. The chain's CDR3 is CASSVSTSGGPRTDTQYF. The CDR3 DNA follows: TGTGCCAGCAGTGTCTCTACTAGCGGGGGCCCTAGAACAGATACGCAGTATTTT.

The rearrangement joins TRBV7-2 to TRBJ2-7; 13 bases agree with TRBD2. This CDR3 is built from 17 residues. The germline CDR1 and CDR2 sequences are SGHTA and FQGNSA. The junction had 10 bases not matched to a gene; V was cut back by 5 bases and J by 3 bases. Written as DNA, the CDR3 is TGTGCCAGCAGCCGACTTGGACTAGCGGGAGATAGCTACGAGCAGTACTTC. It codes for CASSRLGLAGDSYEQYF.

The gene calls are TRBV5-1 and TRBJ2-3; D is unresolved. Germline CDR1 reads SGHRS; CDR2 reads YFSETQ. This CDR3 region has 11 residues. Trimming cost V 4 bases and J 6 bases, with 6 bases left between them. The CDR3 sequence is CASSTLDTQYF. The DNA for the CDR3 is TGCGCCAGCAGCACCTTGGATACGCAGTATTTT.

The chain links TRBV9 to TRBJ2-3; 8 nucleotides line up with TRBD2. Germline V CDR1 and CDR2: SGDLS, YYNGEE. CDR3 length: 15 amino acids. The V segment lost 2 bases and the J segment 5 bases; nucleotides outside the gene matches: 7. As DNA, the CDR3 is TGTGCCAGCAGCGTCGCAGCGGGGGTCTTAGATACGCAGTATTTT. It translates to CASSVAAGVLDTQYF.